One sample yielded the 16 T cell receptor beta chains listed below, sequenced in a study of early T cells in non-severe SARS-CoV-2 infection. TCRdb used MiXCR to reprocess the 5' RACE reads, holding one entry per CDR3 protein. The data show about 45,000 distinct CDR3 sequences, with less than 15% seen just once and approximately 15% held by the top ten. The sample taken for sequencing was whole blood. These receptors came from an adult who was a healthcare worker with PCR-confirmed SARS-CoV-2 infection or an uninfected control (not recorded which).

There are a few counts of this clonotype. The chain has TRBV13 and TRBJ1-2, with a tentative D call TRBD1 (6 bases). Trimming left V 5 bases short and J 5 bases short, with 9 bases between. CDR3 length: 12 amino acids. Germline assignment: CDR1 PRHDT and CDR2 FYEKMQ (reference sequence). Here the CDR3 DNA reads TGTGCCAGCAGCCACGGACAGTATGGCTACACCTTC. This translates into CASSHGQYGYTF.

The V gene is TRBV7-9, the J gene TRBJ2-7; D unclear. The germline gives CDR1 SEHNR, CDR2 FQNEAQ (reference sequence). V gave up 7 bases and J gave up 2 bases, with 15 bases separating them. This CDR3 has 14 residues. DNA of the CDR3: TGTGCCAGCAAACCCATCCCTGGGGCCTACGAGCAGTACTTC. Translated: CASKPIPGAYEQYF.

The chain joins TRBV3-1 to TRBJ2-3; D may be TRBD1 (6 bases). The germline CDR1 and CDR2 sequences are LGHDT and YNNKEL (reference sequence). CDR3 length: 14 amino acids. Between the trimmed V and J ends, which lost 3 bases and 3 bases, there was a span of 10 bases. This CDR3 reads CASSQTQGTDTQYF. The CDR3 nucleotides are TGTGCCAGCAGCCAGACACAGGGAACAGATACGCAGTATTTT.

The chain is built from TRBV20-1 and TRBJ2-5; D possibly corresponds to TRBD2 (6 bases). This CDR3 has 14 residues. V shed 6 bases and J shed 2 bases, with 16 bases lying between them. Germline CDR1 and CDR2: DFQATT and SNEGSKA (reference sequence). As DNA, the CDR3 is TGCAGTGCGCCTGACGGGGGAATACAAGAGACCCAGTACTTC. Protein product: CSAPDGGIQETQYF.

This chain uses TRBV20-1 with TRBJ2-1; TRBD2 matches at 9 bases. V was clipped by 1 base and J by 8 bases; unmatched bases: 12. Germline CDR1 DFQATT, CDR2 SNEGSKA (reference sequence). The CDR3 runs to 16 residues. The CDR3 region has the DNA TGCAGTGCTAGAGGTCGGGGGATAGCGGGAGAAGATGAGCAGTTCTTC. This translates into CSARGRGIAGEDEQFF.

In its sample, this clonotype was seen many times. The chain has TRBV3-1 and TRBJ2-7, with 11 bases fitting TRBD2. The CDR3 is made up of 14 amino acids. J lost 2 bases, V lost 7 bases, and 4 bases had no gene match. CDR1 is LGHDT, CDR2 YNNKEL, per germline (reference sequence). The CDR3 sequence is CASTSGRYTYEQYF. CDR3 coding DNA: TGTGCCAGCACTAGCGGGAGGTATACCTACGAGCAGTACTTC.

Ten or more counts support this clonotype. This sequence joins TRBV7-9 and TRBJ2-3; D not certain. The CDR3 consists of 12 residues. Germline assignment: CDR1 SEHNR and CDR2 FQNEAQ (reference sequence). V was shortened by 5 bases and J by 6 bases, with 9 bases between the two germline ends. CDR3 sequence: CASSPGADTQYF. DNA for the CDR3: TGTGCCAGCAGCCCCGGAGCGGATACGCAGTATTTT.

This clonotype showed up many times. The CDR3 nucleotides read TGTGCCAGCTCCCTGATGATGGATTACAATGAGCAGTTCTTC. Translating it yields CASSLMMDYNEQFF. The J gene is TRBJ2-1, the V gene TRBV18; no firm D call. This CDR3 region has 14 residues. Germline-derived CDR1 and CDR2 are KGHSH and LQKENI. The germline V and J ends were trimmed by 6 bases and 4 bases, with 13 bases remaining between them.

This clonotype was observed at least ten times. The gene calls are TRBV18 and TRBJ1-4; 10 bases agree with TRBD1. This CDR3 is 14 amino acids long. The J segment lost 10 bases and the V segment lost 5 bases, leaving 7 bases of the junction unmatched. Germline CDR1 KGHSH, CDR2 LQKENI. The CDR3 is CASSDGQGGRKLFF. CDR3 DNA: TGTGCCAGCTCAGATGGACAGGGGGGACGAAAACTGTTTTTT.

The genes are TRBV19 and TRBJ2-7; D is perhaps TRBD2 (6 bases). From germline, CDR1 is LNHDA and CDR2 SQIVND (reference sequence). The CDR3 has 13 amino acids. The V and J ends lost 7 bases and 5 bases respectively, with 15 bases between them. As DNA, the CDR3 is TGTGCCAGTAAAAGGTGGGGAGGCCACGAGCAGTACTTC. This encodes CASKRWGGHEQYF.

In this sample, this clonotype turned up many times. The chain is built from TRBV6-1 and TRBJ1-6; D unresolved. CDR1 is MNHNS and CDR2 is SASEGT in the germline V gene. CDR3 length equals 14 residues. Trimming took off 1 base at V and 8 bases at J, with 9 bases between the two ends. CDR3 bases: TGTGCCAGCAGTGAAGAAACAGCTTATTCACCCCTCCACTTT. As protein: CASSEETAYSPLHF.

The chain uses TRBV3-1 and TRBJ1-1; 9 nucleotides line up with TRBD1. The trim removed 1 base at V and 6 bases at J, leaving 6 bases unmatched. The CDR3 loop spans 15 amino acids. Germline CDR1 is LGHDT and CDR2 is YNNKEL (reference sequence). CDR3 sequence: CASSQGGTGSSEAFF. The CDR3 nucleotides read TGTGCCAGCAGCCAAGGAGGGACAGGGAGTTCTGAAGCTTTCTTT.

The chain uses TRBV7-2 and TRBJ1-6, with D unresolved. V lost 7 bases and J 1 base, leaving 5 bases between the germline ends. The CDR3 runs 13 residues. CDR1 and CDR2 (germline): SGHTA, FQGNSA. CDR3: CASTDSYNSPLHF. The CDR3 DNA is TGTGCCAGCACCGATTCCTATAATTCACCCCTCCACTTT.

This clonotype was observed at least ten times. This chain connects TRBV4-2 to TRBJ1-1; D unresolved. Germline CDR1 and CDR2: LGHNA and YNFKEQ. CDR3 length equals 13 residues. Trimming removed 3 bases from V and 1 base from J, with 6 bases in between. CDR3 bases: TGTGCCAGCAGCCAGACAAGGAACACTGAAGCTTTCTTT. Its translation is CASSQTRNTEAFF.

This sequence joins TRBV19 and TRBJ2-5; TRBD2 matches 9 bases. Germline V lookup: CDR1 LNHDA, CDR2 SQIVND (reference sequence). The CDR3 is made up of 15 amino acids. V lost 7 bases, J lost 5 bases, and 11 bases stayed unmatched. The CDR3 spells CASKPLAGVGETQYF. The CDR3, as DNA: TGTGCCAGTAAGCCCTTAGCGGGAGTTGGGGAGACCCAGTACTTC.

This clonotype was found many times. This sequence joins TRBV19 and TRBJ2-5; 7 positions match TRBD2. J gave up 3 bases and V 4 bases, and 8 bases lay outside the gene matches. Germline V CDR1 and CDR2: LNHDA, SQIVND (reference sequence). The CDR3 totals 15 residues. The CDR3 DNA is TGTGCCAGTAGTAGTTCGGGGGGAGTAGAAGAGACCCAGTACTTC. It encodes CASSSSGGVEETQYF. Full variable domain (outside the CDR3, taken from reference TRBV19 and TRBJ2-5): DGGITQSPKYLFRKEGQNVTLSCEQNLNHDAMYWYRQDPGQGLRLIYYSQIVNDFQKGDIAEGYSVSREKKESFPLTVTSAQKNPTAFYLCASSSSGGVEETQYFGPGTRLLVL.